This TCR beta chain stems from a study of shared clonotypes between healthy human individuals. Germline-derived CDR1 and CDR2 are MDHEN and SYDVKM. V was shortened by 9 bases and J by 1 base, with 19 bases between the two germline ends. CDR3 length: 15 amino acids. The protocol was immunoSEQ multiplex PCR, while the TCRdb copy is restricted to in-frame clones and leaves out a portion. The sample records over 2 million clones, just under 95% being singletons. The TCR was taken from a young man in good health. Some clones in this sample may be carry-over from other donors' samples. Sequencing was carried out using naive CD4+ T cells from PBMCs. Described subset: CD45RA+ positively selected. This sequence joins TRBV28 and TRBJ2-7; D may match TRBD1 or TRBD2 (6 bases each). Here the CDR3 reads CASSGSGAISYEQYF. For the CDR3, the DNA is TGTGCCAGTAGTGGGTCGGGGGCCATTTCCTACGAGCAGTACTTC. The full variable domain, its missing parts supplied by reference TRBV28 and TRBJ2-7, is DVKVTQSSRYLVKRTGEKVFLECVQDMDHENMFWYRQDPGLGLRLIYFSYDVKMKEKGDIPEGYSVSREKKERFSLILESASTNQTSMYLCASSGSGAISYEQYFGPGTRLTVT.